This T cell receptor beta chain originates from a study of blood T cell repertoires in COVID-19. Overall study context: The analysed material was cDNA or gDNA that came from T cells, B-cell-depleted T cells, or PBMCs.

The CDR3 has 10 amino acids. Germline V gives CDR1 DFQATT, CDR2 SNEGSKA (reference sequence). With 3 bases removed from V and 5 bases from J, the gap between germline ends came to 4 bases. Only one count was recorded for this clone. Per the authors' pipeline: Quantification of nucleated cells was approximated via reference gene primer amplification. This table comes from immunoSEQ multiplex PCR, and its TCRdb copy is limited to in-frame clones, with some not included. The V and J calls and clone size were taken over from that table, and D and trimming were inferred from the DNA. The sample carries tens of thousands of clones, about 88% recorded once.

The sequencing input was peripheral blood. This chain uses TRBV20-1 with TRBJ2-5; D is unclear. This sequence was found in a man between 65 and 80 years old with acute or convalescent COVID-19. This CDR3 reads CSARRETQYF. CDR3 coding DNA: TGCAGTGCTAGGAGGGAGACCCAGTACTTC.